Each of the 25 T cell receptor beta chains below was sequenced from the same sample in a study of blood T cells in healthy people across ages. A sample-barcoded 5' primer and a J-beta primer mix were used in a second PCR of roughly 6 to 12 cycles. One entry per CDR3 protein results from TCRdb running MiXCR on the 5' RACE reads. The sample shows more than 750,000 distinct CDR3 sequences, around 29% of them seen only once. These data also featured in a second study, about T cells of mothers and their children.

Sequenced sample: blood. These receptors were collected from a woman between 40 and 50 years old in good health.

There are many counts of this clonotype. The V gene is TRBV7-2, the J gene TRBJ1-2, with 10 bases fitting TRBD1. The CDR3 consists of 13 residues. The junction had 3 bases not matched to a gene; V was cut back by 3 bases and J by 8 bases. CDR1 and CDR2 (germline): SGHTA, FQGNSA. CDR3 nucleotide sequence: TGTGCCAGCAGCTTGCTGGGACAGGGGGGCTACACCTTC. This sequence encodes CASSLLGQGGYTF.

In this sample, this clonotype turned up a few times. The chain joins TRBV29-1 to TRBJ2-7; D is ambiguous. The length of the CDR3 is 14 residues. V was trimmed by 4 bases and J by 2 bases, leaving 15 bases between them. The germline CDR1 and CDR2 sequences are SQVTM and ANQGSEA. The chain's CDR3 is CSVVSGGRAYEQYF. In DNA form, the CDR3 reads TGCAGCGTTGTATCTGGTGGCCGCGCCTACGAGCAGTACTTC.

This clonotype appeared a few times. Germline is not matched at one junction end, which may reflect a read error. The chain is built from TRBV7-8 and TRBJ2-3, with TRBD2 matching over 10 bases. The CDR3 is made up of 18 amino acids. Germline-derived CDR1 and CDR2 are SGHVS and FQNEAQ. CDR3 sequence reads: CASSLINQRGGLADTRYF. CDR3 in DNA: TGTGCCAGCAGCTTAATTAACCAGCGGGGGGGCCTCGCAGATACGCGGTATTTT.

This clonotype appeared many times. The rearrangement joins TRBV12-3 or TRBV12-4 to TRBJ2-7, with 9 bases that match TRBD1. This CDR3 contains 14 residues. J lost 6 bases, V lost 6 bases, and 9 bases had no gene match. The CDR3 bases are TGTGCCAGCAGCCGCCGGGACAGGGTTCCCGAGCAGTACTTC. This translates into CASSRRDRVPEQYF.

The rearrangement joins TRBV4-1 to TRBJ2-5; D ambiguous. The CDR3 spans 13 residues. From germline, CDR1 is MGHRA and CDR2 YSYEKL. Trimming pared 2 bases from V and 3 bases from J, leaving 7 bases between. The CDR3 spells CASSQPSKETQYF. The CDR3, as DNA: TGCGCCAGCAGCCAACCATCTAAAGAGACCCAGTACTTC.

There are many counts of this clonotype. The chain combines TRBV18 with TRBJ2-3; D remains ambiguous. CDR1 is KGHSH and CDR2 is LQKENI in the germline V gene. Between the trimmed V and J ends, which lost 8 bases and 3 bases, there was a span of 9 bases. This CDR3 contains 12 residues. As DNA, the CDR3 is TGTGCCAGCAGCCCTTCTACAGATACGCAGTATTTT. Translation gives CASSPSTDTQYF.

The sample holds a few counts of this clonotype. The CDR3 reads CASSSRTGRVSDTQYF. The CDR3 region has the DNA TGCGCCAGCAGCTCCCGGACAGGGAGAGTTTCAGATACGCAGTATTTT. The chain uses TRBV5-1 and TRBJ2-3; 8 nucleotides match TRBD1. Losses at the gene ends were 3 bases for V and 4 bases for J; bases not matched to a gene: 10. The CDR3 spans 16 residues. Germline CDR1 reads SGHRS; CDR2 reads YFSETQ. The entire variable domain, with the rest obtained from reference TRBV5-1 and TRBJ2-3, is as follows: KAGVTQTPRYLIKTRGQQVTLSCSPISGHRSVSWYQQTPGQGLQFLFEYFSETQRNKGNFPGRFSGRQFSNSRSEMNVSTLELGDSALYLCASSSRTGRVSDTQYFGPGTRLTVL.

This clonotype was observed at least ten times. The chain links TRBV20-1 to TRBJ2-1; TRBD2 matches 10 bases. The CDR3 covers 20 residues. Per germline, CDR1 DFQATT and CDR2 SNEGSKA (reference sequence). Trimming took 0 bases from V and 0 from J; bases not matched to a gene: 14. CDR3 protein: CSARDLGSSGGLSSYNEQFF. The CDR3 nucleotides are TGCAGTGCTAGAGATCTTGGATCTAGCGGGGGTTTGAGCTCCTACAATGAGCAGTTCTTC.

This clonotype was picked up a small number of times. V gene TRBV5-6 combines with J gene TRBJ2-5; possible D gene TRBD2, 5 bases. In germline, CDR1 is SGHDT, CDR2 YYEEEE. The CDR3 sequence is 15 residues long. V was trimmed by 2 bases and J by 2 bases, leaving 13 bases between them. CDR3 sequence reads: CASSFGPRGQETQYF. In DNA, the CDR3 is TGTGCCAGCAGCTTCGGACCGAGAGGGCAAGAGACCCAGTACTTC. Looking up the rest from reference TRBV5-6 and TRBJ2-5 gives the full variable domain: DAGVTQSPTHLIKTRGQQVTLRCSPKSGHDTVSWYQQALGQGPQFIFQYYEEEERQRGNFPDRFSGHQFPNYSSELNVNALLLGDSALYLCASSFGPRGQETQYFGPGTRLLVL.

Note on this clonotype: This clone may be a read error of a much larger clone one base away. V gene TRBV20-1 combines with J gene TRBJ2-5; D not certain. V shed 7 bases and J shed 7 bases, with 10 bases lying between them. This CDR3 is 10 amino acids long. CDR1 and CDR2 from the germline V gene are DFQATT and SNEGSKA (reference sequence). CDR3 sequence reads: CSVPLGTQYF. CDR3 in DNA: TGCAGTGTTCCCCTCGGGACCCAGTACTTC.

Comment on this clonotype: This may stem from a read error, because a much larger clone lies one nucleotide away. The J gene is TRBJ2-1, the V gene TRBV29-1; tentative D call: TRBD1 (5 bases). This CDR3 comprises 16 residues. CDR1 and CDR2 (germline): SQVTM, ANQGSEA. Trimming took off 6 bases at V and 10 bases at J, with 28 bases between the two ends. The CDR3 protein is CSVMKPRQGMTYEQFF. CDR3 nucleotides: TGCAGCGTGATGAAGCCCCGGCAGGGTATGACCTACGAGCAGTTCTTC.

This clonotype was counted many times. The chain links TRBV7-9 to TRBJ2-7; 7 bases line up with TRBD1. The end of the DNA fits TRBJ2-5 better, so the J call may be wrong. The length of the CDR3 is 13 residues. CDR1 and CDR2 from the germline V gene are SEHNR and FQNEAQ (reference sequence). The CDR3 is CASSRTGVETQYF. The CDR3 coding sequence is TGTGCCAGCAGCCGGACAGGCGTCGAGACCCAGTACTTC.

This clonotype was counted ten times or more. The gene calls are TRBV7-6 and TRBJ2-1; D is possibly TRBD1 or TRBD2 (6 bases each). Germline V gene lookup returns CDR1 SGHVS and CDR2 FNYEAQ. CDR3 length: 15 amino acids. The V end was cut by 2 bases, the J end by 7 bases, with 15 bases between. In DNA, the CDR3 is TGTGCCAGCAGCTTAACGGGGGCGTCGACGAATGAGCAGTTCTTC. Encoded protein: CASSLTGASTNEQFF.

In its sample, this clonotype was seen many times. This chain joins TRBV5-1 and TRBJ2-7; D tentatively fits TRBD1 or TRBD2 (5 bases each). Trimming cost V 4 bases and J 5 bases, with 16 bases left between them. CDR1 is SGHRS and CDR2 is YFSETQ in the germline V gene. The CDR3 is 14 residues long. CDR3 coding DNA: TGCGCCAGCAGCGTTGGCTGGGGGAGCGACGAGCAGTACTTC. The encoded protein is CASSVGWGSDEQYF.

The V gene is TRBV3-1, the J gene TRBJ1-5; 12 bases line up with TRBD1. With 8 bases clipped from V and 6 bases from J, the junction kept 5 bases outside the gene matches. The length of the CDR3 is 14 residues. Germline CDR1 reads LGHDT; CDR2 reads YNNKEL (reference sequence). CDR3 nucleotide sequence: TGTGCCAGCTCCGGGACAGGGGGCGGTCAGCCCCAGCATTTT. Protein sequence: CASSGTGGGQPQHF. Based on the CDR3 plus reference TRBV3-1 and TRBJ1-5, the full variable domain is DTAVSQTPKYLVTQMGNDKSIKCEQNLGHDTMYWYKQDSKKFLKIMFSYNNKELIINETVPNRFSPKSPDKAHLNLHINSLELGDSAVYFCASSGTGGGQPQHFGDGTRLSIL.

This clonotype was counted between two and nine times. This rearrangement joins TRBV18 to TRBJ2-7; D may be TRBD2 (5 bases). V gave up 1 base and J gave up 5 bases, with 21 bases separating them. Germline V gives CDR1 KGHSH, CDR2 LQKENI. This CDR3 contains 17 residues. The CDR3 sequence: CASSPRPIARTINEQYF. The CDR3 nucleotides read TGTGCCAGCTCACCACGACCCATAGCGAGGACGATCAACGAGCAGTACTTC.

This rearrangement joins TRBV28 to TRBJ2-1, with D perhaps matching TRBD1 or TRBD2 (5 bases each). Trimming took off 5 bases at V and 7 bases at J, with 18 bases between the two ends. Germline loops: CDR1 MDHEN, CDR2 SYDVKM. The CDR3 consists of 15 residues. This CDR3 reads CASSPLEGRLNEQFF. The CDR3 DNA sequence: TGTGCCAGCAGTCCCCTCGAGGGACGTTTGAATGAGCAGTTCTTC. Combining the CDR3 with reference TRBV28 and TRBJ2-1 gives the whole variable domain DVKVTQSSRYLVKRTGEKVFLECVQDMDHENMFWYRQDPGLGLRLIYFSYDVKMKEKGDIPEGYSVSREKKERFSLILESASTNQTSMYLCASSPLEGRLNEQFFGPGTRLTVL.

Comment on this clonotype: The conserved phenylalanine or tryptophan is not found at the CDR3 terminus, so this likely reflects a read error. The chain uses TRBV11-2 and TRBJ2-7, with D perhaps TRBD2 (5 bases). V was pared by 5 bases and J by 3 bases, with 17 bases between. The germline V gene has CDR1 SGHAT and CDR2 FQNNGV. The CDR3 consists of 15 residues. The chain's CDR3 is CASSPPSGRGYEQYS. CDR3 sequence (DNA): TGTGCCAGCAGCCCCCCTTCCGGACGGGGCTACGAGCAGTACTCC.

This clonotype was counted ten times or more. This chain uses TRBV6-6 with TRBJ2-7, with D perhaps assigned TRBD1 or TRBD2 (7 bases each). V lost 7 bases and J 6 bases, leaving 19 bases between the germline ends. The CDR3 runs 14 residues. In germline, CDR1 is MNHNY, CDR2 SVGAGI (reference sequence). This CDR3 is CASTETGEGFEQYF. CDR3 nucleotide sequence: TGTGCCAGCACCGAAACAGGGGAGGGATTCGAGCAGTACTTC.

This clonotype was counted ten times or more. The chain employs TRBV28 and TRBJ2-6, with TRBD1 identical over 9 bases. The CDR3 has 18 residues. The germline V gene has CDR1 MDHEN and CDR2 SYDVKM. Trimming removed 1 base from V and 1 base from J; junction bases left unmatched: 5. CDR3 residues: CASSLSDRGVSGANVLTF. The CDR3 nucleotides are TGTGCCAGCAGTTTATCGGACAGGGGTGTTTCTGGGGCCAACGTCCTGACTTTC. Looking up the rest from reference TRBV28 and TRBJ2-6 gives the full variable domain: DVKVTQSSRYLVKRTGEKVFLECVQDMDHENMFWYRQDPGLGLRLIYFSYDVKMKEKGDIPEGYSVSREKKERFSLILESASTNQTSMYLCASSLSDRGVSGANVLTFGAGSRLTVL.

Comment on this clonotype: The junction differs from germline at one of its ends, possibly a read error. V usage is TRBV20-1 and J usage is TRBJ1-2; TRBD1 is a possible D gene (5 bases). This CDR3 is 18 amino acids long. CDR1 DFQATT and CDR2 SNEGSKA come from the germline V gene (reference sequence). The CDR3 nucleotides are TGCAGTGCGAAGACGACGGGAGCCGGGGCAGGGAAAAACTGTGGCTACACCTTC. Translation: CSAKTTGAGAGKNCGYTF.

The chain employs TRBV28 and TRBJ2-4, with D hard to call. Near its end, the DNA agrees better with TRBJ2-7, so the J call may be wrong. The germline V gene encodes CDR1 MDHEN and CDR2 SYDVKM. This CDR3 is 12 amino acids long. CDR3 sequence (DNA): TGTGCCAGCAGTTTGACCATTTCCGAGCAGTACTTC. This codes for CASSLTISEQYF.

This clonotype appeared a few times. V is TRBV9 and J is TRBJ2-1; a possible D gene is TRBD1 (7 bases). Germline V gene data show CDR1 as SGDLS and CDR2 as YYNGEE. The CDR3 is 14 residues long. Deletions cut 0 bases from V and 9 bases from J, with 13 bases between. CDR3 region: CASSVVGQGGEQFF. In DNA, the CDR3 is TGTGCCAGCAGCGTAGTCGGCCAGGGGGGTGAGCAGTTCTTC. Drawing the rest from reference TRBV9 and TRBJ2-1, the complete variable domain is DSGVTQTPKHLITATGQRVTLRCSPRSGDLSVYWYQQSLDQGLQFLIQYYNGEERAKGNILERFSAQQFPDLHSELNLSSLELGDSALYFCASSVVGQGGEQFFGPGTRLTVL.

The count of this clonotype is one. Compared with germline, one end of the junction differs, possibly owing to a read error. This chain joins TRBV5-6 and TRBJ2-2, with a weak D call TRBD2 (6 bases). CDR1 is SGHDT and CDR2 is YYEEEE in the germline V gene. This CDR3 spans 17 amino acids. CDR3 sequence: CTSSLVWRRGSTGELFF. The CDR3 DNA reads as TGTACCAGCAGCTTGGTGTGGAGGAGGGGTAGCACCGGGGAGCTGTTTTTT.

This clonotype was recorded many times. The rearrangement uses TRBV10-3 and TRBJ1-4; 8 nucleotides match TRBD1. The CDR3 loop spans 14 amino acids. J gave up 8 bases and V 2 bases, and 4 bases lay outside the gene matches. Germline loops: CDR1 ENHRY, CDR2 SYGVKD. The CDR3 DNA is TGTGCCATCAGTGAGGCGACAGGGGCCGAAAAACTGTTTTTT. Translation: CAISEATGAEKLFF.